The 9 T cell receptor beta chains presented below share a single source sample, sequenced in a study of T cell changes during pregnancy in multiple sclerosis. TCRdb's copy holds only in-frame clones and misses some; the assay was immunoSEQ multiplex PCR. The sample carries around 59,000 clones, 92% recorded once. Sequencing used peripheral blood, obtained in the first trimester of pregnancy. These receptor sequences come from a female donor with multiple sclerosis, enrolled in a pregnancy study.

This chain joins TRBV6-5 and TRBJ1-2; D is uncertain. V lost 5 bases, J lost 5 bases, and 15 bases lay in between. Germline V lookup: CDR1 MNHEY, CDR2 SVGAGI. The CDR3 is made up of 14 amino acids. CDR3 DNA: TGTGCCAGCAGTCAACTCTTGGAGAGATATGGCTACACCTTC. As protein: CASSQLLERYGYTF.

The chain couples TRBV5-5 to TRBJ1-2; no firm D call. The germline V and J ends were trimmed by 4 bases and 8 bases, with 12 bases remaining between them. In germline, CDR1 is SGHKS, CDR2 YYEKEE (reference sequence). The CDR3 sequence is 12 residues long. CDR3 region: CASSIRPGGYTF. The CDR3 region has the DNA TGTGCCAGCAGCATCCGACCGGGGGGCTACACCTTC.

The J gene is TRBJ2-7, the V gene TRBV18; 9 bases are a match to TRBD2. Germline V gene data show CDR1 as KGHSH and CDR2 as LQKENI. The CDR3 extends over 14 amino acids. Trimming cost V 4 bases and J 2 bases; bases outside gene matches: 3. The CDR3 region has the DNA TGTGCCAGCTCACGACTAGCGGAGCCCTACGAGCAGTACTTC. Translation gives CASSRLAEPYEQYF.

This clone was seen a handful of times. This sequence joins TRBV18 and TRBJ2-3; 10 bases agree with TRBD2. CDR3 length equals 16 residues. Germline lookup yields CDR1 KGHSH and CDR2 LQKENI. The trim removed 1 base at V and 2 bases at J, leaving 3 bases unmatched. The CDR3 nucleotides are TGTGCCAGCTCACCACTAGCGGGGGGTCCCACAGATACGCAGTATTTT. This translates into CASSPLAGGPTDTQYF.

The chain carries TRBV4-2 and TRBJ1-2; 8 bases align to TRBD1. Germline V lookup: CDR1 LGHNA, CDR2 YNFKEQ. The junction had 4 bases not matched to a gene; V was cut back by 0 bases and J by 4 bases. The CDR3 is made up of 15 amino acids. CDR3 sequence (DNA): TGTGCCAGCAGCCAAGAGGACAGGGTCGGCTATGGCTACACCTTC. Amino acid sequence: CASSQEDRVGYGYTF.

This clone has only one observation. The rearrangement uses TRBV9 and TRBJ2-1; a weak D match, TRBD2 (6 bases). The V and J ends lost 1 base and 7 bases respectively, with 9 bases between them. The CDR3 runs to 13 residues. Germline lookup yields CDR1 SGDLS and CDR2 YYNGEE. The CDR3 DNA reads TGTGCCAGCAGCGTATACAGCGGGAATGAGCAGTTCTTC. Residues: CASSVYSGNEQFF.

V gene TRBV30 combines with J gene TRBJ1-1; D is uncertain. V lost 1 base, J lost 0 bases, and 9 bases lay in between. The germline V gene encodes CDR1 GTSNPN and CDR2 SVGIG (reference sequence). CDR3 size: 14 residues. This chain's CDR3 is CAWSAGIMNTEAFF. CDR3 DNA: TGTGCCTGGAGTGCCGGGATAATGAACACTGAAGCTTTCTTT. The variable domain in full, with the rest retrieved from reference TRBV30 and TRBJ1-1, is SQTIHQWPATLVQPVGSPLSLECTVEGTSNPNLYWYRQAAGRGLQLLFYSVGIGQISSEVPQNLSASRPQDRQFILSSKKLLLSDSGFYLCAWSAGIMNTEAFFGQGTRLTVV.

This chain links TRBV9 with TRBJ1-6, with D perhaps TRBD1 (6 bases). Deletions cut 0 bases from V and 7 bases from J, with 17 bases between. Germline lookup yields CDR1 SGDLS and CDR2 YYNGEE. This CDR3 has 17 residues. The DNA for the CDR3 is TGTGCCAGCAGCGTAGCCCCAGGGGCCGCGAGGAATTCACCCCTCCACTTT. This gives the protein CASSVAPGAARNSPLHF.

V usage is TRBV4-1 and J usage is TRBJ1-1; D unresolved. Trimming took 1 base from V and 5 from J, leaving 8 bases between them. CDR1 is MGHRA and CDR2 is YSYEKL in the germline V gene. CDR3 length equals 13 residues. This chain's CDR3 is CASSQVGGTEAFF. The CDR3 nucleotides read TGCGCCAGCAGCCAAGTAGGAGGTACTGAAGCTTTCTTT.